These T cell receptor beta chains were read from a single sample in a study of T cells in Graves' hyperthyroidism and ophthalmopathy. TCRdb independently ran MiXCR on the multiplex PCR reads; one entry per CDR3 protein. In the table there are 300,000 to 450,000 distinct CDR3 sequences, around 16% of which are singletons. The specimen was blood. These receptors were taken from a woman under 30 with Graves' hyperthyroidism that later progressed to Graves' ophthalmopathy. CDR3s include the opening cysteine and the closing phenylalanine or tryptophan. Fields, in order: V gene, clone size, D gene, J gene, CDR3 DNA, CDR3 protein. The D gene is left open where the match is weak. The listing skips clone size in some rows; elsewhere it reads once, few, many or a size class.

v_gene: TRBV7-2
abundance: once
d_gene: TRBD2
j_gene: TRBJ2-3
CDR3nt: TGTGCCAGCAGCACATACCGGGGGGGACTAGCGGGAGGGCGAGATACGCAGTATTTT
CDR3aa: CASSTYRGGLAGGRDTQYF

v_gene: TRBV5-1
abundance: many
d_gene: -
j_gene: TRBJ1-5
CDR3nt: TGCGCCAGCAGCTTGGAGTCAGGGCAACAGCCCCAGCATTTT
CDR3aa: CASSLESGQQPQHF

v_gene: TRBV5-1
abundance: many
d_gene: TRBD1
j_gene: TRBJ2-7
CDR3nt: TGCGCCAGCAGCGGGGACAGTTTCCACGAGCAGTACTTC
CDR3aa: CASSGDSFHEQYF

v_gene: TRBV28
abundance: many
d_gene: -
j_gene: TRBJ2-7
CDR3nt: TGTGCCAGCTTTGGGGGGCCCTACGAGCAGTACTTC
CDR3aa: CASFGGPYEQYF

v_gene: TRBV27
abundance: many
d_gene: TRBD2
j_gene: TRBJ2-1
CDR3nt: TGTGCCAGCAGTTCTAAACTAGCGGGAGTGCTCTACAATGAGCAGTTCTTC
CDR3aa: CASSSKLAGVLYNEQFF

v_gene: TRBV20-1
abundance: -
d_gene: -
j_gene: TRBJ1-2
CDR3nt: TGCAGTGCTAGAGATTGGGCAGGCGATAACTATGGCTACACCTTC
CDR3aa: CSARDWAGDNYGYTF

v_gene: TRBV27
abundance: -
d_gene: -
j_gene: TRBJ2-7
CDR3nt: TGTGCCAGCGGGGGGCTACCCTACGAACAGTACTTC
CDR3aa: CASGGLPYEQYF

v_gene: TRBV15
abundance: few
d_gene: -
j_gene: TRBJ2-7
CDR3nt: TGTGCCACCAGCAGACAACAGGGATTGGACGAGCAGTACTTC
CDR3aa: CATSRQQGLDEQYF

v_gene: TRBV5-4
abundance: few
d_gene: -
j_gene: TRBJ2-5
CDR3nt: TGTGCCAGCAGCAGTGGCCGGGGGATACAAGAGACCCAGTACTTC
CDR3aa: CASSSGRGIQETQYF

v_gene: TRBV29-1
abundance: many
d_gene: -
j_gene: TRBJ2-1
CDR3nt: TGCAGCGTTGAAGAGGACTCCCACAATGAGCAGTTCTTC
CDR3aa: CSVEEDSHNEQFF

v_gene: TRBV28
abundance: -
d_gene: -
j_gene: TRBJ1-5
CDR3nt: TGTGCCAGCAGGAGATTTAATCAGCCCCAGCATTTT
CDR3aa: CASRRFNQPQHF

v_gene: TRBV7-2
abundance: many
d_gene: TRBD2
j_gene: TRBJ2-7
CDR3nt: TGTGCCAGCAGCCCCCAGCGGGAGGACGAGCAGTACTTC
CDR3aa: CASSPQREDEQYF

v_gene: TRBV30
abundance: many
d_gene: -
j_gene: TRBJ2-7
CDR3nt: TGTGCCTGGGGTTACTCGGTTTACACCTACGAGCAGTACTTC
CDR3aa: CAWGYSVYTYEQYF

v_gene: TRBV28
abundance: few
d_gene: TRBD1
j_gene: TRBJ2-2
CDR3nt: TGTGCCAGCAGCCGGGACAGGGGGCTCGGGGAGCTGTTTTTT
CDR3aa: CASSRDRGLGELFF

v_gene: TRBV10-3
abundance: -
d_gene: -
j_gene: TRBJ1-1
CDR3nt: TGTGCCATCCGGGGGGGTACGGGGGGCACTGAAGCTTTCTTT
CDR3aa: CAIRGGTGGTEAFF

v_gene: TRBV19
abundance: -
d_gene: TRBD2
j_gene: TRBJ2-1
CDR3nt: TGTGCCTCTGCTTGGCGAGCCGGGGGGGTGAATGAGCAGTTCTTC
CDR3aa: CASAWRAGGVNEQFF

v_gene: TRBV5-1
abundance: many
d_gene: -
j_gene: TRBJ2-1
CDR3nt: TGCGCCAGCAGCCTGCAGATGGGCTCCTACAATGAGCAGTTCTTC
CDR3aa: CASSLQMGSYNEQFF

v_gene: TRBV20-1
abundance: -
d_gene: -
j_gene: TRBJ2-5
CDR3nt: TGCAGTGCAACCTCAACTAGAACCCAGAAACGAGACTGGTACTTC
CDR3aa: CSATSTRTQKRDWYF

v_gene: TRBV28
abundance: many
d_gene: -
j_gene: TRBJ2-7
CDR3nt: TGTGCCAGCAGCCTAGCCCCACAGACCTACGAGCAGTACTTC
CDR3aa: CASSLAPQTYEQYF

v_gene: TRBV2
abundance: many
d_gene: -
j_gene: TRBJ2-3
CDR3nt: TGTGCCAGCAGTGAACTGGGATTCACAGATACGCAGTATTTT
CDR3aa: CASSELGFTDTQYF

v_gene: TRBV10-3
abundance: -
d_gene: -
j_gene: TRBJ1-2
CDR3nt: TGTGCCATCAGTGGTGCAGATACTAATGGCTACACCTTC
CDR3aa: CAISGADTNGYTF

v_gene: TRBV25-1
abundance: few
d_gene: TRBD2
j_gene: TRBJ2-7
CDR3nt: TGTGCCAGCAGTGGACCGACTAGCGGGACGCACTCCTACGAGCAGTACTTC
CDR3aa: CASSGPTSGTHSYEQYF